A selection of T cell receptor beta chains follows, all from one sample in a study of T cells in Graves' hyperthyroidism and ophthalmopathy. TCRdb ran MiXCR on the multiplex PCR reads and lists one entry per CDR3 protein. The sample holds roughly 500,000 distinct CDR3 sequences, more than 45% seen once. The sequenced material came from peripheral blood or thyroid tissue (not recorded which). These receptors came from an adult woman with Graves' disease, either hyperthyroidism or ophthalmopathy (not recorded which). Both conserved end residues are part of each CDR3. D genes are given only for firm matches. Rows may omit the clone size; those that give it use once, few, many or a size class.

size: many; J: TRBJ1-1; V: TRBV7-3; D: .; DNA: TGTGCCAGCAGCGCCGACAGGAACACTGAAGCTTTCTTT; CDR3: CASSADRNTEAFF
size: .; J: TRBJ2-7; V: TRBV7-2; D: TRBD1; DNA: TGTGCCAGCAGCTTAGTGTCAGGCAGGGGGCCCGCGAACGAGCAGTACTTC; CDR3: CASSLVSGRGPANEQYF
size: .; J: TRBJ1-1; V: TRBV29-1; D: .; DNA: TGCAGCGTTGACCGGGTTCGAACTGAAGCTTTCTTT; CDR3: CSVDRVRTEAFF
size: .; J: TRBJ1-1; V: TRBV12-3/TRBV12-4; D: TRBD1; DNA: TGTGCCAGCAGTTGGCCGGGACAGGGTGGTGTCACTGAAGCTTTCTTT; CDR3: CASSWPGQGGVTEAFF
size: .; J: TRBJ1-5; V: TRBV2; D: .; DNA: TGTGCTAGCTATCAGGATCAGCCCCAGCATTTT; CDR3: CASYQDQPQHF
size: .; J: TRBJ2-7; V: TRBV7-2; D: .; DNA: TGTGCCAGCAGCTTGGGGAAGTCCTACGAGCAGTACTTC; CDR3: CASSLGKSYEQYF
size: many; J: TRBJ2-7; V: TRBV20-1; D: .; DNA: TGCAGTGCTACCTCGCAGTGGTACTACGAGCAGTACTTC; CDR3: CSATSQWYYEQYF
size: .; J: TRBJ2-1; V: TRBV7-2; D: TRBD2; DNA: TGTGCCAGCAGTCAACTAGCGGGAGGGCCTTGGGAGCAGTTCTTC; CDR3: CASSQLAGGPWEQFF
size: .; J: TRBJ2-7; V: TRBV7-9; D: .; DNA: TGTGCCAGCAGTCCTTCCCAGACAATCTACGCCGACGAGCAGTACTTC; CDR3: CASSPSQTIYADEQYF
size: many; J: TRBJ1-2; V: TRBV7-9; D: .; DNA: TGTGCCAGCAGCTCGCAAAGCGGCTATGGCTACACCTTC; CDR3: CASSSQSGYGYTF
size: once; J: TRBJ2-5; V: TRBV2; D: TRBD2; DNA: TGTGCCAGCAGCGTGACTAGCATGGAGACCCAGTACTTC; CDR3: CASSVTSMETQYF
size: .; J: TRBJ1-5; V: TRBV20-1; D: .; DNA: TGCAGTGCCAGCAGCCGGACACCCAATCAGCCCCAGCATTTT; CDR3: CSASSRTPNQPQHF
size: few; J: TRBJ2-6; V: TRBV10-1; D: .; DNA: TGCGCCAGCAGGATCACAGGGACTGGGGCCAACGTCCTGACTTTC; CDR3: CASRITGTGANVLTF